The 9 T cell receptor beta chains below come from one sample, sequenced in a study of blood T cell repertoires in COVID-19. Sequenced by immunoSEQ multiplex PCR; TCRdb stores in-frame clones only, minus some. The data contain some 150,000 clones, about 86% of them singletons. The specimen sequenced was peripheral blood. These TCRs come from a woman aged 55-69 years with acute or convalescent COVID-19.

The chain links TRBV5-1 to TRBJ1-5; D might be TRBD1 (6 bases). V lost 4 bases and J lost 0, with 11 bases in between. Per the germline V gene, CDR1 is SGHRS and CDR2 is YFSETQ. The CDR3 is 15 residues long. The CDR3 coding sequence is TGCGCCAGCAGCGCCGGGACACTTAGCAATCAGCCCCAGCATTTT. Translation gives CASSAGTLSNQPQHF.

CDR3 in amino acids: CASSEAGRGANVLTF. The CDR3 region has the DNA TGTGCCAGCAGTGAAGCTGGCAGGGGGGCCAACGTCCTGACTTTC. The rearrangement links TRBV6-1 to TRBJ2-6; D is undetermined. This CDR3 spans 15 amino acids. Germline lookup yields CDR1 MNHNS and CDR2 SASEGT. Trimming took off 0 bases at V and 4 bases at J, with 7 bases between the two ends.

The J gene is TRBJ1-5, the V gene TRBV6-2 or TRBV6-3; TRBD1 aligns across 7 bases. J was trimmed by 7 bases and V by 5 bases; bases with no gene match: 11. CDR1 is MNHEY, CDR2 SVGEGT, per germline. CDR3 size: 15 residues. CDR3 sequence reads: CASSPGQAVWQPQHF. For the CDR3, the DNA is TGTGCCAGCAGTCCAGGACAGGCTGTTTGGCAGCCCCAGCATTTT.

CDR3 residues: CASSLADTIYEQYF. CDR3 DNA: TGCGCCAGCAGCTTGGCCGACACGATCTACGAGCAGTACTTC. This chain links TRBV5-1 with TRBJ2-7; D is ambiguous. This CDR3 spans 14 amino acids. The germline gives CDR1 SGHRS, CDR2 YFSETQ. Trimming stripped 0 bases from V and 3 bases from J, with 10 bases between.

The chain joins TRBV7-9 to TRBJ1-4; no firm D call. The CDR3 is 15 amino acids. The V end was cut by 0 bases, the J end by 3 bases, with 8 bases between. Per the germline V gene, CDR1 is SEHNR and CDR2 is FQNEAQ (reference sequence). CDR3 region: CASSLAVRSNEKLFF. DNA for the CDR3: TGTGCCAGCAGCTTAGCAGTCAGATCTAATGAAAAACTGTTTTTT.

This sequence joins TRBV24-1 and TRBJ1-5; 8 bases align to TRBD1. The V and J ends lost 7 bases and 7 bases, in that order; junction bases with no gene match: 8. CDR1 is KGHDR, CDR2 SFDVKD, per germline. This CDR3 has 14 amino acids. In DNA form, the CDR3 reads TGTGCCACCAGCTTGACAGGGGAAGAGCAGCCCCAGCATTTT. Translating it yields CATSLTGEEQPQHF.

The chain is built from TRBV2 and TRBJ2-7; perhaps TRBD1 as D (7 bases). The V gene's germline CDR1 is SNHLY and CDR2 FYNNEI. V shed 4 bases and J shed 0 bases, with 10 bases lying between them. This CDR3 is 14 amino acids long. The CDR3 is CASSGGDSSYEQYF. DNA for the CDR3: TGTGCCAGCAGTGGCGGGGACAGCTCCTACGAGCAGTACTTC.

This clone occurred a few times. This chain joins TRBV10-3 and TRBJ1-5; no clear D gene. The germline CDR1 and CDR2 sequences are ENHRY and SYGVKD. V lost 3 bases to trimming and J lost 4 bases, with 19 bases between them. The CDR3 covers 17 residues. The CDR3 region has the DNA TGTGCCATCAGTGATCCCAATCGGGGTGTCGGGAATCAGCCCCAGCATTTT. Translation: CAISDPNRGVGNQPQHF.

This chain uses TRBV4-3 with TRBJ2-1; D not certain. Germline assignment: CDR1 LGHNA and CDR2 YSLEER. V was trimmed by 0 bases and J by 0 bases, leaving 6 bases between them. The CDR3 is made up of 15 amino acids. CDR3 in DNA: TGCGCCAGCAGCCAAGACTACTTCTCCTACAATGAGCAGTTCTTC. Translated, it gives CASSQDYFSYNEQFF.